One sample yielded the 23 T cell receptor beta chains listed below, sequenced in a study of response to subunit inactivated influenza vaccine (dated by TCRdb to the late 2010s). Library generation was performed with RT-PCR. TCRdb records Illumina HiSeq 2500 as the sequencer. TCRdb trimmed the raw reads at Q25, called clones with MiXCR and kept productive beta chains. Each CDR3 protein gets just one entry, which takes the most common genes and DNA from the rows behind it. Here the sample has hundreds of thousands of distinct CDR3 sequences; roughly 27% occur a single time. Of the sample, 1.9% is held by the ten largest clones. The sample here was CD4+ T cells sorted from PBMCs, taken 5 days after vaccination. The receptors shown here come from a man aged 45 to 65 who received an inactivated influenza vaccine. Donor details come from another sample of the same person, matched by shared clones.

This sequence joins TRBV20-1 and TRBJ2-3; 7 bases agree with TRBD2. In germline, CDR1 is DFQATT, CDR2 SNEGSKA (reference sequence). Losses at the gene ends were 3 bases for V and 2 bases for J; bases not matched to a gene: 8. The CDR3 has 15 amino acids. Here the CDR3 DNA reads TGCAGTGCTAGTCACTCTAGCGGCACCACAGATACGCAGTATTTT. Residues: CSASHSSGTTDTQYF.

This clonotype was counted only a few times. This chain links TRBV16 with TRBJ1-1, with a possible D match to TRBD1 (6 bases). Trimming stripped 4 bases from V and 0 bases from J, with 12 bases between. Germline assignment: CDR1 KGHSY and CDR2 FQNENV. The CDR3 runs to 15 residues. The CDR3 reads CASSPPAGVNTEAFF. DNA of the CDR3: TGTGCCAGCAGCCCCCCCGCAGGGGTGAACACTGAAGCTTTCTTT.

This clonotype turned up a few times. The chain carries TRBV6-5 and TRBJ2-1, with a weak D call TRBD1 (5 bases). The CDR3 consists of 14 residues. Germline CDR1 is MNHEY and CDR2 is SVGAGI. Trimming removed 4 bases at V and 5 bases at J, with 12 bases between. In nucleotides, the CDR3 is TGTGCCAGCAGTTTCAGGGAAAGGGACAATGAGCAGTTCTTC. Its protein product is CASSFRERDNEQFF.

This clonotype was observed a few times. This chain connects TRBV7-2 to TRBJ2-3, with a weak D call TRBD2 (6 bases). This CDR3 has 16 residues. Trimming took 0 bases from V and 2 from J, leaving 12 bases between them. CDR1 and CDR2 (germline): SGHTA, FQGNSA. CDR3 in DNA: TGTGCCAGCAGCTTAGCGGGGACGGGAGTCACAGATACGCAGTATTTT. It is translated as CASSLAGTGVTDTQYF.

This clonotype was detected only a few times. The chain links TRBV12-3 or TRBV12-4 to TRBJ1-1; TRBD1 might be the D (5 bases). Trimming stripped 5 bases from V and 4 bases from J, with 11 bases between. The CDR3 loop spans 13 amino acids. As DNA, the CDR3 is TGTGCCAGCAGTACGACAGAGGCCACTGAAGCTTTCTTT. Translated, it gives CASSTTEATEAFF.

V gene TRBV15 combines with J gene TRBJ2-3; 8 nucleotides agree with TRBD1. Germline V CDR1 and CDR2: LNHNV, YYDKDF (reference sequence). The junction had 6 bases not matched to a gene; V was cut back by 5 bases and J by 2 bases. The CDR3 has 15 amino acids. The CDR3 loop is CATSGDRKITDTQYF. In nucleotides, the CDR3 is TGTGCCACCAGCGGGGACAGGAAGATCACAGATACGCAGTATTTT.

The table lists this clonotype with a few counts. The CDR3 reads CASTSPPYNEQFF. For the CDR3, the DNA is TGTGCCAGCACCAGTCCCCCCTACAATGAGCAGTTCTTC. The chain is built from TRBV6-6 and TRBJ2-1; D uncertain. Germline loops: CDR1 MNHNY, CDR2 SVGAGI (reference sequence). This CDR3 has 13 residues. The V and J ends lost 7 bases and 2 bases respectively, with 9 bases between them.

This chain joins TRBV20-1 and TRBJ2-2; possible D gene TRBD1, 6 bases. The V end was cut by 6 bases, the J end by 2 bases, with 19 bases between. The CDR3 totals 16 residues. Germline-derived CDR1 and CDR2 are DFQATT and SNEGSKA (reference sequence). The CDR3 bases are TGCAGTGCCAAGACAGGTTTTGCGTCTAACACCGGGGAGCTGTTTTTT. Protein sequence: CSAKTGFASNTGELFF.

In its sample, this clonotype was seen a few times. The V and J genes are TRBV11-2 and TRBJ2-1; either TRBD1 or TRBD2 may supply D (5 bases each). In germline, CDR1 is SGHAT, CDR2 FQNNGV. The CDR3 has 15 residues. V was cut by 5 bases and J by 9 bases, with 20 bases left in between. The CDR3 reads CASSTGTFASSEQFF. The CDR3 DNA reads TGTGCCAGCAGCACGGGGACGTTCGCCTCTAGTGAGCAGTTCTTC.

The chain is built from TRBV20-1 and TRBJ2-7; the match to TRBD1 covers 9 bases. After removal of 2 bases from V and 5 bases from J, the junction contained 4 bases not matched to a gene. CDR3 length equals 13 residues. Per germline, CDR1 DFQATT and CDR2 SNEGSKA (reference sequence). The CDR3 DNA reads TGCAGTGCTAGACAGGGGACAGGGAACGAGCAGTACTTC. The encoded protein is CSARQGTGNEQYF.

About this clonotype: A junction end diverges from the germline sequence, so it may reflect a read error. V is TRBV5-1 and J is TRBJ1-6; TRBD1 agrees at 8 bases. In germline, CDR1 is SGHRS, CDR2 YFSETQ. The CDR3 is 16 amino acids. CDR3 in DNA: TGCGCCAGCAGCGTATGGTGGACAGGGACTAATTCGCCCCTCCACTTT. It codes for CASSVWWTGTNSPLHF.

This chain connects TRBV7-3 to TRBJ2-3; D uncertain. Deletions cut 4 bases from V and 3 bases from J, with 8 bases between. Germline lookup yields CDR1 SGHTA and CDR2 FQGTGA. This CDR3 comprises 13 residues. CDR3 sequence reads: CASSSRLTDTQYF. CDR3 DNA: TGTGCCAGCAGCTCCCGTTTGACAGATACGCAGTATTTT.

This clonotype was picked up many times. The chain combines TRBV18 with TRBJ2-1; no reliable D call. V was shortened by 4 bases and J by 6 bases, with 7 bases between the two germline ends. The germline gives CDR1 KGHSH, CDR2 LQKENI. This CDR3 spans 12 amino acids. The CDR3 protein is CASSHQFNEQFF. CDR3 nucleotide sequence: TGTGCCAGCTCACATCAGTTCAATGAGCAGTTCTTC. Complete variable domain (other parts from reference TRBV18 and TRBJ2-1): NAGVMQNPRHLVRRRGQEARLRCSPMKGHSHVYWYRQLPEEGLKFMVYLQKENIIDESGMPKERFSAEFPKEGPSILRIQQVVRGDSAAYFCASSHQFNEQFFGPGTRLTVL.

The V gene is TRBV7-2, the J gene TRBJ1-2, with D possibly TRBD1 on 5 matching bases. The V end was cut by 1 base, the J end by 4 bases, with 13 bases between. The germline gives CDR1 SGHTA, CDR2 FQGNSA. This CDR3 has 15 residues. For the CDR3, the DNA is TGTGCCAGCAGCTTAGTTTTCACAGGAGGCTATGGCTACACCTTC. Amino acid sequence: CASSLVFTGGYGYTF.

V and J are TRBV4-3 and TRBJ2-7; no clear D. This CDR3 comprises 14 residues. Trimming took 3 bases from V and 5 from J, leaving 14 bases between them. Germline CDR1 reads LGHNA; CDR2 reads YSLEER. The CDR3 nucleotides are TGCGCCAGCAGCCAGGTTCTTTGGACCAACGAGCAGTACTTC. It codes for CASSQVLWTNEQYF.

This clonotype has more than one count but fewer than ten. J is TRBJ2-1 and V is TRBV6-2 or TRBV6-3, with 11 nucleotides matching TRBD2. CDR1 and CDR2 from the germline V gene are MNHEY and SVGEGT. The CDR3 extends over 16 amino acids. With 8 bases clipped from V and 5 bases from J, the junction kept 11 bases outside the gene matches. CDR3 in amino acids: CASAPLLAGGHNEQFF. DNA for the CDR3: TGTGCCAGCGCCCCCCTTTTAGCGGGAGGGCACAATGAGCAGTTCTTC.

This clonotype has only a few counts. The CDR3 reads CASRGERESYEQYF. Here the CDR3 DNA reads TGTGCCAGCAGAGGTGAGCGGGAGTCCTACGAGCAGTACTTC. V usage is TRBV6-2 or TRBV6-3 and J usage is TRBJ2-7; 8 bases are a match to TRBD2. V shed 6 bases, J shed 1 base, and the junction held 5 bases outside the gene matches. CDR1 and CDR2 (germline): MNHEY, SVGEGT. CDR3 size: 14 residues.

This clonotype showed up just a few times. The rearrangement uses TRBV6-2 or TRBV6-3 and TRBJ1-3; D gene uncertain. V lost 2 bases and J 4 bases, leaving 12 bases between the germline ends. Germline CDR1 and CDR2: MNHEY and SVGEGT. The CDR3 consists of 15 residues. The CDR3 region is CASSYPGGSGNTIYF. In nucleotides, the CDR3 is TGTGCCAGCAGTTACCCCGGAGGGTCCGGAAACACCATATATTTT.

This clonotype has more than one count but fewer than ten. The chain links TRBV20-1 to TRBJ2-4, with 13 bases fitting TRBD2. The germline V gene encodes CDR1 DFQATT and CDR2 SNEGSKA (reference sequence). CDR3 length: 18 amino acids. V lost 5 bases and J lost 1; bases outside the gene matches: 11. The CDR3: CSARRLAGGVGAKNIQYF. The CDR3 DNA follows: TGCAGTGCTCGAAGACTAGCGGGAGGTGTTGGGGCCAAAAACATTCAGTACTTC.

A few counts support this clonotype. This chain joins TRBV20-1 and TRBJ2-1, with D possibly being TRBD2 (5 bases). CDR1 is DFQATT and CDR2 is SNEGSKA in the germline V gene (reference sequence). This CDR3 is built from 10 residues. CDR3 residues: CVGGANEQFF. CDR3 nucleotides: TGCGTCGGAGGTGCAAATGAGCAGTTCTTC.

In this sample, this clonotype turned up a few times. This chain joins TRBV12-3 or TRBV12-4 and TRBJ1-1; 9 nucleotides match TRBD1. This CDR3 region has 15 residues. The V and J ends lost 6 bases and 5 bases, in that order; junction bases with no gene match: 10. The CDR3 DNA reads TGTGCCAGCAGATCTACAGGGGGCGAGTGGACTGAAGCTTTCTTT. Amino acids: CASRSTGGEWTEAFF.

V gene TRBV12-3 or TRBV12-4 combines with J gene TRBJ2-3; the match to TRBD2 covers 10 bases. The CDR3 loop spans 16 amino acids. V lost 3 bases, J lost 6 bases, and 9 bases stayed unmatched. CDR3 in amino acids: CASSLSSGGKGDTQYF. For the CDR3, the DNA is TGTGCCAGCAGTTTGTCTAGCGGGGGAAAGGGGGATACGCAGTATTTT.

This chain links TRBV2 with TRBJ1-1, with D unresolved. The CDR3 covers 15 residues. The germline V gene has CDR1 SNHLY and CDR2 FYNNEI. The V end was cut by 4 bases, the J end by 4 bases, with 16 bases between. The CDR3 here is CASSGYGPETTEAFF. The CDR3 region has the DNA TGTGCCAGCAGTGGCTATGGACCGGAGACCACTGAAGCTTTCTTT.